The 5 T cell receptor beta chains below were found in one sample sequenced in a study of cytomegalovirus exposure and HLA in healthy donors. Amplification used 60 Vbeta primers and 13 Jbeta primers. TCRdb keeps only in-frame clones here, not all; method: immunoSEQ multiplex PCR. The sample includes roughly 160,000 clones, around 73% seen only once; the top ten take 5% to 6.5%. The sample comprised PBMCs. The receptors come from a woman in her late teens or twenties in good health and CMV-seropositive.

The rearrangement links TRBV19 to TRBJ1-4, with 9 bases matching TRBD1. This CDR3 region has 15 residues. Germline V CDR1 and CDR2: LNHDA, SQIVND (reference sequence). V was clipped by 3 bases and J by 7 bases; unmatched bases: 6. The CDR3 region has the DNA TGTGCCAGTAGTATGACCGACAGGGGGGCTGAAAAACTGTTTTTT. Translation: CASSMTDRGAEKLFF.

V usage is TRBV19 and J usage is TRBJ1-2; D may be TRBD1 (6 bases). The V gene's germline CDR1 is LNHDA and CDR2 SQIVND (reference sequence). The CDR3 length is 16 residues. V was clipped by 4 bases and J by 1 base, with 16 bases between them. CDR3 nucleotides: TGTGCCAGTAGTACCTACCGGGACACCCATAACTATGGCTACACCTTC. This codes for CASSTYRDTHNYGYTF.

Here the CDR3 DNA reads TGTGCCAGCAGCTTGATGGAGGGGTTATCCTCTGGGGCCAACGTCCTGACTTTC. The encoded protein is CASSLMEGLSSGANVLTF. This chain joins TRBV5-4 and TRBJ2-6; maybe TRBD2 (6 bases). Trimming took off 1 base at V and 0 bases at J, with 14 bases between the two ends. The CDR3 covers 18 residues. Germline V gives CDR1 SGHNT, CDR2 YYREEE (reference sequence).

The chain recombines TRBV6-6 with TRBJ2-5, with 9 positions matching TRBD2. Judging by the DNA end, TRBJ2-7 fits better; the J call may be wrong. The CDR3 is made up of 14 amino acids. Germline V lookup: CDR1 MNHNY, CDR2 SVGAGI (reference sequence). CDR3 bases: TGTGCCAGCAGTTACCCGGCGGGGGGGAACGAGCAGTACTTC. Translating gives CASSYPAGGNEQYF.

This chain joins TRBV4-3 and TRBJ2-1; 8 positions agree with TRBD2. The CDR3 is 15 amino acids. The junction had 6 bases not matched to a gene; V was cut back by 1 base and J by 7 bases. CDR1 is LGHNA and CDR2 is YSLEER in the germline V gene. DNA for the CDR3: TGCGCCAGCAGCCAAGCCGGGGGGGGTTTAAATGAGCAGTTCTTC. It is translated as CASSQAGGGLNEQFF.